Listed below are T cell receptor beta chains from one sample, sequenced in a study of T-cell memory formation after mild COVID-19. TCRdb processed the 5' RACE reads anew with MiXCR; each CDR3 protein has one entry. The data show approximately 290,000 distinct CDR3 sequences, less than 20% seen once. Specimen: PBMCs or a T cell subset sorted from them (not recorded which). The origin of the receptors is a man younger than 35 who had mild COVID-19 (a few samples of this study predate the infection). Cell type and time point are not known. The CDR3 runs from the conserved cysteine through the conserved F or W. Each record gives: clone size, D gene, V gene, J gene, CDR3 protein, CDR3 DNA. D genes are given only for firm matches. A clone size is listed for some rows: how often the clone was seen (once, few, many), or a class if it is expanded.

clone size: -
D gene: -
V gene: TRBV14
J gene: TRBJ1-2
CDR3 protein: CASRPTARLGYTF
CDR3 DNA: TGTGCCAGCAGACCGACAGCACGGCTTGGCTACACCTTC

clone size: -
D gene: -
V gene: TRBV6-2/TRBV6-3
J gene: TRBJ2-3
CDR3 protein: CASSYSRGAQTQYF
CDR3 DNA: TGTGCCAGCAGTTACTCCCGGGGAGCCCAGACGCAGTATTTT

clone size: -
D gene: -
V gene: TRBV7-2
J gene: TRBJ2-2
CDR3 protein: CASVRAPGELFF
CDR3 DNA: TGTGCCAGCGTGCGTGCACCCGGGGAGCTGTTTTTT

clone size: -
D gene: TRBD2
V gene: TRBV7-8
J gene: TRBJ2-5
CDR3 protein: CASSAPSGLAAETQYF
CDR3 DNA: TGTGCCAGCAGCGCACCATCGGGACTAGCGGCAGAGACCCAGTACTTC

clone size: -
D gene: -
V gene: TRBV6-6
J gene: TRBJ2-6
CDR3 protein: CASSYFAGAGANVLTF
CDR3 DNA: TGTGCCAGCAGTTACTTTGCAGGGGCCGGGGCCAACGTCCTGACTTTC

clone size: -
D gene: TRBD2
V gene: TRBV5-6
J gene: TRBJ2-5
CDR3 protein: CASSFGTTRNGETQYF
CDR3 DNA: TGTGCCAGCAGCTTCGGGACTACCCGTAATGGGGAGACCCAGTACTTC

clone size: -
D gene: -
V gene: TRBV7-6
J gene: TRBJ2-7
CDR3 protein: CASSPVSGEQYF
CDR3 DNA: TGTGCCAGCAGCCCCGTATCAGGAGAGCAGTACTTC

clone size: -
D gene: -
V gene: TRBV6-1
J gene: TRBJ1-5
CDR3 protein: CASREWTAPHQPQHF
CDR3 DNA: TGTGCCAGCAGAGAATGGACGGCTCCCCATCAGCCCCAGCATTTT

clone size: few
D gene: TRBD1
V gene: TRBV3-1
J gene: TRBJ1-2
CDR3 protein: CASSLTGGNYGYTF
CDR3 DNA: TGTGCCAGCAGTTTGACAGGGGGCAACTATGGCTACACCTTC

clone size: -
D gene: TRBD1
V gene: TRBV10-3
J gene: TRBJ1-2
CDR3 protein: CAIRGQGPNYGYTF
CDR3 DNA: TGTGCCATCAGGGGACAGGGACCTAACTATGGCTACACCTTC

clone size: few
D gene: -
V gene: TRBV20-1
J gene: TRBJ1-2
CDR3 protein: CSAAMIGMGYTF
CDR3 DNA: TGCAGTGCTGCCATGATCGGGATGGGCTACACCTTC

clone size: few
D gene: -
V gene: TRBV6-2/TRBV6-3
J gene: TRBJ2-1
CDR3 protein: CASSYSIGRGGSYNEQFF
CDR3 DNA: TGTGCCAGCAGTTACTCGATAGGCAGGGGGGGCTCCTACAATGAGCAGTTCTTC

clone size: -
D gene: -
V gene: TRBV6-5
J gene: TRBJ2-3
CDR3 protein: CASTLRTGRSTDTQYF
CDR3 DNA: TGTGCCAGCACTCTACGAACAGGGAGGAGCACAGATACGCAGTATTTT

clone size: -
D gene: TRBD2
V gene: TRBV5-1
J gene: TRBJ2-5
CDR3 protein: CASRLLAGGAETQYF
CDR3 DNA: TGCGCCAGCAGGTTACTAGCGGGGGGTGCCGAGACCCAGTACTTC

clone size: -
D gene: TRBD2
V gene: TRBV5-4
J gene: TRBJ2-3
CDR3 protein: CASSRLLAGVTDTQYF
CDR3 DNA: TGTGCCAGCAGCCGACTTCTAGCGGGGGTCACAGATACGCAGTATTTT